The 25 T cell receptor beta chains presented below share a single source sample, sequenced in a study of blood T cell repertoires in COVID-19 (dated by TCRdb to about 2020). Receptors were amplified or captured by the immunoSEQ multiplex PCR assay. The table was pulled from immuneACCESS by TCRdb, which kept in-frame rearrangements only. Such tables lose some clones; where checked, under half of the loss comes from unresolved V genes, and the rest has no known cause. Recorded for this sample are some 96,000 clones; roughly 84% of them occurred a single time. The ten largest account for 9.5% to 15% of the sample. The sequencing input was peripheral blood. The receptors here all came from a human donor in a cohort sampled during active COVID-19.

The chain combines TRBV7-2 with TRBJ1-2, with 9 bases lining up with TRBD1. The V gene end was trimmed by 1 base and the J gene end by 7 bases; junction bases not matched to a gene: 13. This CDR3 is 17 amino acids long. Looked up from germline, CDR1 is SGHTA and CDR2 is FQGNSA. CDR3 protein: CASSLVSYTGGKGGYTF. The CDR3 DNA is TGTGCCAGCAGCTTAGTGAGCTATACAGGGGGCAAGGGTGGCTACACCTTC.

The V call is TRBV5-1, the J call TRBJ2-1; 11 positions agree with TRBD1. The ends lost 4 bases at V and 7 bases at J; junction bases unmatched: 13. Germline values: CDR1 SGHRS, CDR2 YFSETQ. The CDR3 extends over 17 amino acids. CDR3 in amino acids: CASSASGTGGYRNEQFF. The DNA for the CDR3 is TGCGCCAGCAGCGCCTCCGGGACAGGGGGTTATAGGAATGAGCAGTTCTTC.

The CDR3 reads CASSVTIKSPLHF. Written as DNA, the CDR3 is TGTGCCAGCAGCGTTACTATTAAGTCACCCCTCCACTTT. V gene TRBV6-6 combines with J gene TRBJ1-6, with D hard to call. The length of the CDR3 is 13 residues. CDR1 MNHNY and CDR2 SVGAGI come from the germline V gene (reference sequence). V was pared by 6 bases and J by 10 bases, with 13 bases between.

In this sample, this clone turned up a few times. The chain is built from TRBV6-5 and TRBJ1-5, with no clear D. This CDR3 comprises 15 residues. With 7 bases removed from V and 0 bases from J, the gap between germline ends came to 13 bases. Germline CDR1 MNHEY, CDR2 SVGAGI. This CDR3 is CASKPEGYSNQPQHF. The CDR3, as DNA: TGTGCCAGCAAGCCAGAGGGATATAGCAATCAGCCCCAGCATTTT.

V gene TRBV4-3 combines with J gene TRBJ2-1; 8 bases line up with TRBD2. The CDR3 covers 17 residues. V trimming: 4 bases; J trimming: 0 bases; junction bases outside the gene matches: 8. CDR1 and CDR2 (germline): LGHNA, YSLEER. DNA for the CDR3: TGCGCCAGCAGCCGTGACTTAGCGGGGAGCTCCTACAATGAGCAGTTCTTC. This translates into CASSRDLAGSSYNEQFF.

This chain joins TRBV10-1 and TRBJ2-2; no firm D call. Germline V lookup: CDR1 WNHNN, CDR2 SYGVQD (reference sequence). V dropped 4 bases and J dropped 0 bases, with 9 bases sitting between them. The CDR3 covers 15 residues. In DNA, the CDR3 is TGCGCCAGCAGTGCGGGTGGAGCGAACACCGGGGAGCTGTTTTTT. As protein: CASSAGGANTGELFF.

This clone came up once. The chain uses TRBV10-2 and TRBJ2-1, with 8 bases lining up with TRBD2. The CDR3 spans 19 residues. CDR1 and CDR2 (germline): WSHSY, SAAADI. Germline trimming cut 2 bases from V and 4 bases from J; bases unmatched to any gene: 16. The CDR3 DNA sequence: TGCGCCAGCAGTGAGCCGGGAAAGTTGATTAGCGGGAAATACAATGAGCAGTTCTTC. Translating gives CASSEPGKLISGKYNEQFF.

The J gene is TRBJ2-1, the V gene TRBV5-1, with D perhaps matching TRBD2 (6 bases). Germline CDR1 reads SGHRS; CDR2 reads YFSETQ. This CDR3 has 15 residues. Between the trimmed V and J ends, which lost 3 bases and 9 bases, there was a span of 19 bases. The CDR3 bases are TGCGCCAGCAGCTCGCAAAGCGGTGGGACTGCTGAGCAGTTCTTC. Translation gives CASSSQSGGTAEQFF.

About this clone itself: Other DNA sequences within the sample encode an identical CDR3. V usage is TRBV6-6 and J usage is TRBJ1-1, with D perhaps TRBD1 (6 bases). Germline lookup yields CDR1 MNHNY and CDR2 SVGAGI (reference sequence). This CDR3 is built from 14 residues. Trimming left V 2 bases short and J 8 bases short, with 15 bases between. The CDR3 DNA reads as TGTGCCAGCAGTTACGGTGGTGCTCAGGGGGAAGCTTTCTTT. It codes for CASSYGGAQGEAFF.

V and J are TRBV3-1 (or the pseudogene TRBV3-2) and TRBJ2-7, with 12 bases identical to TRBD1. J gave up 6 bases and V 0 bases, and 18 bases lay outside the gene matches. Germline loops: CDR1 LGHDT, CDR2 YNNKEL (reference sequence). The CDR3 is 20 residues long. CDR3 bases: TGTGCCAGCAGCCAAGATCGGGGGACAGGGGGCTGGGGGTTTGTCAGCGAGCAGTACTTC. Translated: CASSQDRGTGGWGFVSEQYF.

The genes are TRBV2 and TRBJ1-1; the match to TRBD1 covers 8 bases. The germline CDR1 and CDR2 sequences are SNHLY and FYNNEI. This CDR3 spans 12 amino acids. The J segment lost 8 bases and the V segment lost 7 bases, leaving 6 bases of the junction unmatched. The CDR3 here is CASTSDRVEAFF. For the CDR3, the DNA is TGTGCCAGCACTTCGGACAGGGTGGAAGCTTTCTTT.

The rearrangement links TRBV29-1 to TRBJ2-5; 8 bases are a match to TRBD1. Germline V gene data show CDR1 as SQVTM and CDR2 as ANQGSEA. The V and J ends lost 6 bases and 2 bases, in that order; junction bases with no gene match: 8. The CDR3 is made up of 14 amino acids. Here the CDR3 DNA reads TGCAGCGTCGACGGCCAGGGGGCTCAAGAGACCCAGTACTTC. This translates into CSVDGQGAQETQYF.

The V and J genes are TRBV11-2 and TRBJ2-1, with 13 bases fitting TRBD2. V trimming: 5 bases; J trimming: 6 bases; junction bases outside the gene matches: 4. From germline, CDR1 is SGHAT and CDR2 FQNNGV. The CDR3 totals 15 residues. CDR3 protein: CASSRGLAGANEQFF. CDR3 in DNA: TGTGCCAGCAGCCGCGGACTAGCGGGAGCCAATGAGCAGTTCTTC.

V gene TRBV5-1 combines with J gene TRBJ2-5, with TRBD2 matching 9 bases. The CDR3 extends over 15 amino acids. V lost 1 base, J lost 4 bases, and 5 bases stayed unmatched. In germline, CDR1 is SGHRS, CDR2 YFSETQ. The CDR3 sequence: CASSLNSGGGETQYF. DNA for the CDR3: TGCGCCAGCAGCTTGAATAGCGGGGGAGGAGAGACCCAGTACTTC.

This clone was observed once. The CDR3 spells CASSRTSGAYNEQFF. In nucleotides, the CDR3 is TGTGCCAGTAGCCGAACTAGCGGGGCTTACAATGAGCAGTTCTTC. This chain uses TRBV19 with TRBJ2-1, with 10 bases matching TRBD2. V lost 6 bases to trimming and J lost 4 bases; unmatched junction nucleotides: 6. CDR1 and CDR2 from the germline V gene are LNHDA and SQIVND (reference sequence). The CDR3 is made up of 15 amino acids. The complete variable domain, with remaining parts taken from reference TRBV19 and TRBJ2-1, reads DGGITQSPKYLFRKEGQNVTLSCEQNLNHDAMYWYRQDPGQGLRLIYYSQIVNDFQKGDIAEGYSVSREKKESFPLTVTSAQKNPTAFYLCASSRTSGAYNEQFFGPGTRLTVL.

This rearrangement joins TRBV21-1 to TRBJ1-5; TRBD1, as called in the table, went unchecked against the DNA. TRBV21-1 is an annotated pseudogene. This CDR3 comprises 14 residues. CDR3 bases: TGTGCCGGACGACCGGGACAGGGGAGTCAGCCCCAGCATTTT. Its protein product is CAGRPGQGSQPQHF.

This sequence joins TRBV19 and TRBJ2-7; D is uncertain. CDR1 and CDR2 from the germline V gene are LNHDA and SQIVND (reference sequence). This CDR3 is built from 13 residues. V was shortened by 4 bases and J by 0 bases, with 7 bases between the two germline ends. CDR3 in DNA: TGTGCCAGTAGTACCTACAGCTCCTACGAGCAGTACTTC. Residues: CASSTYSSYEQYF.

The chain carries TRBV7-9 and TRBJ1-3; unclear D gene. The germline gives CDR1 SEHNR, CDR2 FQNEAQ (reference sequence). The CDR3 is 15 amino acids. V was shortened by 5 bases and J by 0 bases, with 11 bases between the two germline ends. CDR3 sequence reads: CASSRTTSSGNTIYF. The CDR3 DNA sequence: TGTGCCAGCAGCCGCACCACGAGCTCTGGAAACACCATATATTTT.

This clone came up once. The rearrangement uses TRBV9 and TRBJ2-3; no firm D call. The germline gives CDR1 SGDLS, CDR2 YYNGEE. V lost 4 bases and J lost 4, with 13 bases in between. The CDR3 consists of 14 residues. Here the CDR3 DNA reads TGTGCCAGCAGCCCTAGGATCCGGGCAGATACGCAGTATTTT. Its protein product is CASSPRIRADTQYF. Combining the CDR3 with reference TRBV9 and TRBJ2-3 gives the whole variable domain DSGVTQTPKHLITATGQRVTLRCSPRSGDLSVYWYQQSLDQGLQFLIQYYNGEERAKGNILERFSAQQFPDLHSELNLSSLELGDSALYFCASSPRIRADTQYFGPGTRLTVL.

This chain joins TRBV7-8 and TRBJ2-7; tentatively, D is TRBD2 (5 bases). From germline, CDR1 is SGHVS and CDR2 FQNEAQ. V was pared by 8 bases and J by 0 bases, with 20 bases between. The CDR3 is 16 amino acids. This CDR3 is CASARLGSESSYEQYF. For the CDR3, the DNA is TGTGCCAGCGCCCGGCTTGGGAGTGAGAGCTCCTACGAGCAGTACTTC.

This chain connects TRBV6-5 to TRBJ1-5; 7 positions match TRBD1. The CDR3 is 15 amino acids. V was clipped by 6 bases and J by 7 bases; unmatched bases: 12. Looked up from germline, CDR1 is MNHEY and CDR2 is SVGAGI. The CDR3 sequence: CASRRAQGLGQPQHF. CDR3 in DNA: TGTGCCAGCAGACGAGCACAGGGGCTCGGGCAGCCCCAGCATTTT.

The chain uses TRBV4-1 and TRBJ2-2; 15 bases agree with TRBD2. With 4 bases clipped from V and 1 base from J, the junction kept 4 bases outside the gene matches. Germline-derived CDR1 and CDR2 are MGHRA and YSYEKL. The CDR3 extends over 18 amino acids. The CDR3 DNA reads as TGCGCCAGCAGCCTTGGGACTAGCGGGGGGTGGAACACCGGGGAGCTGTTTTTT. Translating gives CASSLGTSGGWNTGELFF.

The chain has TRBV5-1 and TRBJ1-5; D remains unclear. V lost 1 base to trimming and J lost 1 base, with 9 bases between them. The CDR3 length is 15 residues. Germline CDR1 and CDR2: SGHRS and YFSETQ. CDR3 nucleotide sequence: TGCGCCAGCAGCTTGATGGGAGACAGCAATCAGCCCCAGCATTTT. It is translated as CASSLMGDSNQPQHF.

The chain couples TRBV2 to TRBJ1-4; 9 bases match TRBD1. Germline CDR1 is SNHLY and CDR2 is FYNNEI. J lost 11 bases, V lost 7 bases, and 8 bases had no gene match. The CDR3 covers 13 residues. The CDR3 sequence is CASTDPGQGKLFF. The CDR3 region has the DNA TGTGCCAGCACCGACCCGGGACAGGGTAAACTGTTTTTT.

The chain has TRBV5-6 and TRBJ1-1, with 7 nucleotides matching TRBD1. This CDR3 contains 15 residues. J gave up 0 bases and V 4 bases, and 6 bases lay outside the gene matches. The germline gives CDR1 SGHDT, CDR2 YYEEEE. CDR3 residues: CASSPRTGMNTEAFF. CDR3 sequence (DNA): TGTGCCAGCAGCCCCAGGACAGGAATGAACACTGAAGCTTTCTTT.